The 29 T cell receptor beta chains in this list originate from one sample, sequenced in a study of human T cells and chemical hapten exposure (dated by TCRdb to 2020 to 2023). The time point label, read with the paper, signifies: patch test 2, 6 weeks after DPC sensitization. Interpreted using the paper, the treatment or condition label stands for: therapeutic diphenylcyclopropenone sensitization with weekly scalp DPC. The library relied on RACE. TCRdb names NextSeq 500 as the instrument used. TCRdb reanalyzed the raw reads on its own, using fastp at Q25 for trimming and MiXCR for clone calling, and kept in-frame beta chains. Every distinct CDR3 protein forms one entry, paired with its most common genes and DNA. For this sample there are approximately 84,000 distinct CDR3 sequences; roughly 10% appear just once. The top ten clones comprise 2% to 3% of the sample. Source: whole blood, taken in connection with sensitization to the hapten diphenylcyclopropenone (DPC). The origin of the receptors is a woman in her 30s with alopecia areata. Some clones in this sample may be carry-over from other donors' samples.

This clonotype was seen a few times. This chain connects TRBV6-1 to TRBJ2-1; 14 nucleotides match TRBD2. Unmatched junction bases numbered 7, after V lost 2 bases and J lost 7 bases. The CDR3 is made up of 17 amino acids. CDR1 and CDR2 from the germline V gene are MNHNS and SASEGT. The CDR3 DNA sequence: TGTGCCAGCAGTGAACATCCCGGACTAGCGGGAGGTAATGAGCAGTTCTTC. Protein: CASSEHPGLAGGNEQFF.

This clonotype was seen repeatedly, ten times or more. The rearrangement uses TRBV6-6 and TRBJ2-7; TRBD1 might be the D (6 bases). In germline, CDR1 is MNHNY, CDR2 SVGAGI (reference sequence). The V gene lost 6 bases and the J gene lost 6 bases, with 18 bases spanning the gap. This CDR3 comprises 14 residues. CDR3 amino acids: CASSQRQAPFEQYF. The CDR3 DNA sequence: TGTGCCAGCAGCCAAAGACAGGCCCCTTTCGAGCAGTACTTC.

This clonotype was recorded at least ten times. This chain links TRBV6-2 or TRBV6-3 with TRBJ1-5; D is undetermined. Germline V gene sequence: CDR1 MNHEY, CDR2 SVGEGT. The CDR3 runs to 11 residues. With 4 bases removed from V and 6 bases from J, the gap between germline ends came to 4 bases. CDR3 DNA: TGTGCCAGCAGTTCGGGTCAGCCCCAGCATTTT. Protein sequence: CASSSGQPQHF.

The chain employs TRBV5-6 and TRBJ1-2; D is uncertain. CDR3 size: 13 residues. Germline assignment: CDR1 SGHDT and CDR2 YYEEEE. Deletions cut 2 bases from V and 2 bases from J, with 7 bases between. CDR3 DNA sequence: TGTGCCAGCAGCTTCGAGGAGAACTATGGCTACACCTTC. Residues: CASSFEENYGYTF.

This clonotype was detected a few times. The CDR3 DNA sequence: TGTGCCTGGAGTCCTGCCCCGGGCACCGGGGAGCTGTTTTTT. Translated: CAWSPAPGTGELFF. J is TRBJ2-2 and V is TRBV30, with D unclear. The length of the CDR3 is 14 residues. Trimming took off 2 bases at V and 4 bases at J, with 11 bases between the two ends. The germline gives CDR1 GTSNPN, CDR2 SVGIG (reference sequence).

The sample holds a few counts of this clonotype. V is TRBV29-1 and J is TRBJ2-5, with TRBD2 identical over 13 bases. Per the germline V gene, CDR1 is SQVTM and CDR2 is ANQGSEA. The CDR3 length is 15 residues. V lost 4 bases, J lost 3 bases, and 5 bases stayed unmatched. Here the CDR3 reads CSVAPGLAGKETQYF. Written as DNA, the CDR3 is TGCAGCGTTGCTCCGGGACTAGCGGGAAAAGAGACCCAGTACTTC.

This clonotype occurred many times. V gene TRBV20-1 combines with J gene TRBJ1-1; D perhaps matches TRBD1 (5 bases). The CDR3 runs 14 residues. Per germline, CDR1 DFQATT and CDR2 SNEGSKA (reference sequence). The V end was cut by 1 base, the J end by 1 base, with 10 bases between. The CDR3 region has the DNA TGCAGTGCTAGAGCAGCGACAGAGAACACTGAAGCTTTCTTT. Protein: CSARAATENTEAFF.

This clonotype was observed a handful of times. J is TRBJ2-6 and V is TRBV29-1, with D perhaps matching TRBD1 (6 bases). Trimming pared 6 bases from V and 0 bases from J, leaving 15 bases between. From germline, CDR1 is SQVTM and CDR2 ANQGSEA. CDR3 length equals 16 residues. CDR3 coding DNA: TGCAGCGTGGGACAACTATTTCGCTCTGGGGCCAACGTCCTGACTTTC. It translates to CSVGQLFRSGANVLTF.

This clonotype was counted only a few times. This chain uses TRBV2 with TRBJ1-6; 11 bases are a match to TRBD1. V shed 5 bases and J 11 bases; nucleotides not matched to a gene: 8. Germline values: CDR1 SNHLY, CDR2 FYNNEI. CDR3 length: 15 amino acids. CDR3: CASSYGDRGMTPLHF. In nucleotides, the CDR3 is TGTGCCAGCAGTTACGGGGACAGGGGGATGACACCCCTCCACTTT.

CDR3 bases: TGTGCCAGCAGTCGACCTAGTGATGAGCAGTTCTTC. Protein: CASSRPSDEQFF. The J gene is TRBJ2-1, the V gene TRBV28; D call uncertain. The CDR3 spans 12 residues. V dropped 5 bases and J dropped 8 bases, with 10 bases sitting between them. Germline CDR1 MDHEN, CDR2 SYDVKM.

This clonotype has more than one count but fewer than ten. V gene TRBV11-3 combines with J gene TRBJ2-1, with 9 bases identical to TRBD2. V lost 5 bases to trimming and J lost 3 bases; unmatched junction nucleotides: 14. Germline V gives CDR1 SGHNT, CDR2 YENEEA. This CDR3 has 18 amino acids. CDR3 amino acids: CASSAKIGPSGIYNEQFF. DNA of the CDR3: TGTGCCAGCAGCGCCAAAATCGGACCTAGCGGGATCTACAATGAGCAGTTCTTC.

This sequence joins TRBV14 and TRBJ2-1; unclear D gene. Trimming removed 0 bases at V and 6 bases at J, with 9 bases between. Germline CDR1 SGHDN, CDR2 FVKESK. The CDR3 spans 14 residues. The CDR3 is CASSQERGSNEQFF. CDR3 bases: TGTGCCAGCAGCCAAGAGCGCGGAAGCAATGAGCAGTTCTTC.

This clonotype appeared many times. The chain recombines TRBV18 with TRBJ2-1; 12 bases align to TRBD2. V shed 3 bases, J shed 8 bases, and the junction held 5 bases outside the gene matches. The CDR3 is 15 residues long. CDR1 and CDR2 from the germline V gene are KGHSH and LQKENI. CDR3 sequence (DNA): TGTGCCAGCTCACCCGGACTAGCGGGACACGATGAGCAGTTCTTC. Translating gives CASSPGLAGHDEQFF.

This clonotype was detected only a few times. The chain carries TRBV5-1 and TRBJ2-1, with D unclear. V was trimmed by 0 bases and J by 9 bases, leaving 10 bases between them. Germline CDR1 and CDR2: SGHRS and YFSETQ. The CDR3 loop spans 13 amino acids. CDR3 bases: TGCGCCAGCAGCTTGGACCCAACGGCTGAGCAGTTCTTC. It translates to CASSLDPTAEQFF.

At least ten counts were recorded for this clonotype. The rearrangement joins TRBV11-2 to TRBJ2-5; D gene uncertain. Trimming left V 0 bases short and J 4 bases short, with 6 bases between. This CDR3 has 13 amino acids. Germline CDR1 SGHAT, CDR2 FQNNGV. The CDR3 protein is CASSLERGETQYF. CDR3 DNA sequence: TGTGCCAGCAGCTTAGAGCGAGGAGAGACCCAGTACTTC.

There are many counts of this clonotype. V and J are TRBV5-1 and TRBJ2-3, with TRBD2 matching over 14 bases. CDR1 SGHRS and CDR2 YFSETQ come from the germline V gene. The CDR3 loop spans 15 amino acids. V dropped 4 bases and J dropped 5; count of bases not matched to a gene: 3. The CDR3 bases are TGCGCCAGCAGCATCGGGACTAGCGGGGGAGATACGCAGTATTTT. It encodes CASSIGTSGGDTQYF.

This clonotype showed up many times. The chain uses TRBV7-2 and TRBJ2-4; no firm D call. CDR1 SGHTA and CDR2 FQGNSA come from the germline V gene. The V and J ends lost 4 bases and 6 bases respectively, with 16 bases between them. This CDR3 region has 15 residues. The CDR3 coding sequence is TGTGCCAGCAGCTCCGCTAATTGGAAGGGAAACATTCAGTACTTC. The encoded protein is CASSSANWKGNIQYF.

Ten or more counts support this clonotype. The chain uses TRBV27 and TRBJ1-2; TRBD1 matches at 8 bases. Germline CDR1 and CDR2: MNHEY and SMNVEV (reference sequence). Unmatched junction bases numbered 6, after V lost 6 bases and J lost 3 bases. The CDR3 is made up of 14 amino acids. In DNA form, the CDR3 reads TGTGCCAGCAGGAGACAGGGGCTTGACTATGGCTACACCTTC. Amino acids: CASRRQGLDYGYTF.

The sample holds many counts of this clonotype. This rearrangement joins TRBV18 to TRBJ2-1, with TRBD2 matching over 10 bases. This CDR3 spans 16 amino acids. Germline V gene data show CDR1 as KGHSH and CDR2 as LQKENI. The V segment lost 2 bases and the J segment 1 base; nucleotides outside the gene matches: 2. The CDR3 region is CASSPASGRSYNEQFF. CDR3 nucleotides: TGTGCCAGCTCACCAGCTAGCGGGAGATCCTACAATGAGCAGTTCTTC. Full variable domain (remainder filled in from reference TRBV18 and TRBJ2-1): NAGVMQNPRHLVRRRGQEARLRCSPMKGHSHVYWYRQLPEEGLKFMVYLQKENIIDESGMPKERFSAEFPKEGPSILRIQQVVRGDSAAYFCASSPASGRSYNEQFFGPGTRLTVL.

This clonotype was seen a handful of times. The DNA for the CDR3 is TGTGCCAGCAGCTTAATCAACAGGGCGGGAGAGACCCAGTACTTC. As protein: CASSLINRAGETQYF. This chain links TRBV7-9 with TRBJ2-5; D possibly corresponds to TRBD1 (6 bases). Per the germline V gene, CDR1 is SEHNR and CDR2 is FQNEAQ (reference sequence). This CDR3 spans 15 amino acids. V dropped 2 bases and J dropped 4 bases, with 14 bases sitting between them.

The sample holds many counts of this clonotype. The V and J genes are TRBV5-1 and TRBJ2-3; 10 nucleotides match TRBD2. This CDR3 spans 14 amino acids. The V segment lost 5 bases and the J segment 6 bases; nucleotides outside the gene matches: 6. CDR1 SGHRS and CDR2 YFSETQ come from the germline V gene. The CDR3 protein is CASSSGGSGDTQYF. The CDR3 DNA is TGCGCCAGCAGTAGCGGGGGGTCTGGCGATACGCAGTATTTT. The full variable domain, its missing parts supplied by reference TRBV5-1 and TRBJ2-3, is KAGVTQTPRYLIKTRGQQVTLSCSPISGHRSVSWYQQTPGQGLQFLFEYFSETQRNKGNFPGRFSGRQFSNSRSEMNVSTLELGDSALYLCASSSGGSGDTQYFGPGTRLTVL.

In its sample, this clonotype was seen many times. The V and J genes are TRBV19 and TRBJ1-5; D ambiguous. CDR3 length equals 13 residues. Per germline, CDR1 LNHDA and CDR2 SQIVND (reference sequence). With 6 bases removed from V and 9 bases from J, the gap between germline ends came to 15 bases. The CDR3 sequence: CASSPDGDRPQHF. Written as DNA, the CDR3 is TGTGCCAGTAGCCCCGACGGGGATCGGCCCCAGCATTTT.

This clonotype was seen at least ten times. J is TRBJ1-2 and V is TRBV7-2; D is unclear. The V end lost 4 bases, the J end lost 4 bases, and 13 bases lay between the germline ends. This CDR3 spans 14 amino acids. Germline CDR1 and CDR2: SGHTA and FQGNSA. The CDR3 nucleotides read TGTGCCAGCAGCTCGACGGGAGAATTCTATGGCTACACCTTC. Translated: CASSSTGEFYGYTF.

This clonotype was counted ten times or more. V is TRBV24-1 and J is TRBJ2-3, with D possibly being TRBD2 (6 bases). Trimming cost V 4 bases and J 2 bases, with 18 bases left between them. Germline V lookup: CDR1 KGHDR, CDR2 SFDVKD. The CDR3 covers 17 residues. The CDR3 nucleotides are TGTGCCACCAGTGACCCTGTCCGGGACTCAAACACAGATACGCAGTATTTT. It translates to CATSDPVRDSNTDTQYF.

This clonotype was picked up many times. The chain couples TRBV7-6 to TRBJ1-5, with a possible D match to TRBD1 (5 bases). Trimming removed 5 bases from V and 7 bases from J, with 12 bases in between. The CDR3 consists of 13 residues. Germline V lookup: CDR1 SGHVS, CDR2 FNYEAQ. CDR3 nucleotide sequence: TGTGCCAGCAGCCAGGGCCTCAGGCAGCCCCAGCATTTT. It specifies CASSQGLRQPQHF.

This clonotype has more than one count but fewer than ten. The chain has TRBV27 and TRBJ2-3; TRBD1 or TRBD2 may be the D gene (6 bases each). The length of the CDR3 is 16 residues. Trimming shortened V by 1 base and J by 1 base, and 12 bases separated the two germline ends. The germline gives CDR1 MNHEY, CDR2 SMNVEV (reference sequence). In nucleotides, the CDR3 is TGTGCCAGCAGTTTATGGGGGGCGCGGGGCACAGATACGCAGTATTTT. Protein: CASSLWGARGTDTQYF.

This clonotype was detected only a few times. This chain joins TRBV9 and TRBJ1-1; D is unclear. Looked up from germline, CDR1 is SGDLS and CDR2 is YYNGEE. Deletions cut 7 bases from V and 1 base from J, with 11 bases between. The CDR3 is 13 amino acids. CDR3 coding DNA: TGTGCCAGCGGCAAGTTTTGGAACACTGAAGCTTTCTTT. The encoded protein is CASGKFWNTEAFF.

At least ten counts were recorded for this clonotype. The V and J genes are TRBV6-1 and TRBJ2-7, with D unresolved. Trimming removed 7 bases from V and 6 bases from J, with 13 bases in between. The CDR3 is 12 amino acids. CDR1 is MNHNS, CDR2 SASEGT, per germline. CDR3 in amino acids: CASTFARSEQYF. CDR3 DNA: TGTGCCAGCACCTTTGCAAGGAGCGAGCAGTACTTC.

This clonotype was seen at least ten times. V usage is TRBV20-1 and J usage is TRBJ2-7; 7 bases fit TRBD1. The V gene's germline CDR1 is DFQATT and CDR2 SNEGSKA (reference sequence). With V trimmed by 6 bases and J by 7 bases, 12 bases remained unmatched. The CDR3 sequence is 13 residues long. CDR3 in amino acids: CSATQTSDREQYF. Here the CDR3 DNA reads TGCAGTGCCACTCAGACTTCGGACAGGGAGCAGTACTTC.